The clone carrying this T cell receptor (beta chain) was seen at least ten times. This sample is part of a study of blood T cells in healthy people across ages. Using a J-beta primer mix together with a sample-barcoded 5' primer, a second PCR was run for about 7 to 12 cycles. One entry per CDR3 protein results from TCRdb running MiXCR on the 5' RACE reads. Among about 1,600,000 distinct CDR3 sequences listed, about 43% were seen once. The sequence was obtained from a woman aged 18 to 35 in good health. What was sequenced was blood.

The CDR3 nucleotides read TGTGCCAGCAGTTTTGCCGACCCGGGGGCCTATGAAAAACTGTTTTTT. Amino acids: CASSFADPGAYEKLFF. The gene calls are TRBV6-6 and TRBJ1-4, with D possibly being TRBD1 (6 bases). Germline CDR1 MNHNY, CDR2 SVGAGI (reference sequence). Trimming left V 4 bases short and J 6 bases short, with 18 bases between. The CDR3 is made up of 16 amino acids.